This TCR beta chain was profiled in a study of beta chain features in type 1 diabetes. Study overall: The samples had 90 million to 130 million sorted cells examined in all.

Concerning this clone itself: Its antigen is currently unknown.

CDR3 length: 14 amino acids. Germline V gene data show CDR1 as ENHRY and CDR2 as SYGVKD. V was cut by 9 bases and J by 4 bases, with 18 bases left in between. Study-wide points: The naive, central memory and Treg TCRB repertoires showed an apparent similarity that was greater among patients than among healthy donors. For cells with high TCR expression, cDNA sequencing could yield over-representation. Moderate but significant shortening of TCRB CDR3s was recorded in all four CD4+ subsets from Type 1 diabetes patients.

Isolated RNA was reverse transcribed in full, so expressed TCRB transcripts were sequenced. Reads from naive, central memory and regulatory T cell samples averaged around 3.5 million. Clones were read by immunoSEQ multiplex PCR, and TCRdb kept only the in-frame ones, dropping some. The table records 500,000 to 800,000 clones, around 12% of them present only once. J is TRBJ1-2 and V is TRBV10-3; D call uncertain. The sequenced material came from naive CD4+ T cells from blood. The clonotype comes from a man aged 30-40 years with type 1 diabetes. The CDR3 nucleotides read TGTGCCATAAGCCGGGAGGGTTCGATCTATGGCTACACCTTC. It yields the protein CAISREGSIYGYTF.